What follows describes a single TCR beta chain. Its antigen is as yet unknown. The data were obtained in a study of beta chain features in type 1 diabetes. Study conclusions and caveats: Comparison showed that naive, central memory and Treg TCRB repertoires appeared more similar among patients than among healthy donors.

Expressed TCRB transcripts were sequenced because the entire RNA isolate underwent reverse transcription. Some clones are missing from TCRdb's copy, which holds only in-frame ones; the method was immunoSEQ multiplex PCR. The sample yields 300,000 to 450,000 clones, roughly an eighth seen once. One heparinised blood draw averaging roughly 100 mL was given by each donor. A sort by CD45RO/CCR7/CD25/CD127/CD95/CD27 yielded CD4+ naive, central memory, regulatory and stem cell-like memory cells. Each of the sorted populations had a purity greater than 95%. Trimming removed 7 bases from V and 2 bases from J, with 12 bases in between. The CDR3 covers 13 residues. Germline CDR1 reads MDHEN; CDR2 reads SYDVKM.

Sequences were obtained from naive CD4+ T cells from blood. The TCR originated in a man aged 18 to 30 in good health. This chain uses TRBV28 with TRBJ2-7, with D hard to call. The CDR3 reads CASNPRSAYEQYF. The CDR3, as DNA: TGTGCCAGCAACCCTAGATCGGCCTACGAGCAGTACTTC.